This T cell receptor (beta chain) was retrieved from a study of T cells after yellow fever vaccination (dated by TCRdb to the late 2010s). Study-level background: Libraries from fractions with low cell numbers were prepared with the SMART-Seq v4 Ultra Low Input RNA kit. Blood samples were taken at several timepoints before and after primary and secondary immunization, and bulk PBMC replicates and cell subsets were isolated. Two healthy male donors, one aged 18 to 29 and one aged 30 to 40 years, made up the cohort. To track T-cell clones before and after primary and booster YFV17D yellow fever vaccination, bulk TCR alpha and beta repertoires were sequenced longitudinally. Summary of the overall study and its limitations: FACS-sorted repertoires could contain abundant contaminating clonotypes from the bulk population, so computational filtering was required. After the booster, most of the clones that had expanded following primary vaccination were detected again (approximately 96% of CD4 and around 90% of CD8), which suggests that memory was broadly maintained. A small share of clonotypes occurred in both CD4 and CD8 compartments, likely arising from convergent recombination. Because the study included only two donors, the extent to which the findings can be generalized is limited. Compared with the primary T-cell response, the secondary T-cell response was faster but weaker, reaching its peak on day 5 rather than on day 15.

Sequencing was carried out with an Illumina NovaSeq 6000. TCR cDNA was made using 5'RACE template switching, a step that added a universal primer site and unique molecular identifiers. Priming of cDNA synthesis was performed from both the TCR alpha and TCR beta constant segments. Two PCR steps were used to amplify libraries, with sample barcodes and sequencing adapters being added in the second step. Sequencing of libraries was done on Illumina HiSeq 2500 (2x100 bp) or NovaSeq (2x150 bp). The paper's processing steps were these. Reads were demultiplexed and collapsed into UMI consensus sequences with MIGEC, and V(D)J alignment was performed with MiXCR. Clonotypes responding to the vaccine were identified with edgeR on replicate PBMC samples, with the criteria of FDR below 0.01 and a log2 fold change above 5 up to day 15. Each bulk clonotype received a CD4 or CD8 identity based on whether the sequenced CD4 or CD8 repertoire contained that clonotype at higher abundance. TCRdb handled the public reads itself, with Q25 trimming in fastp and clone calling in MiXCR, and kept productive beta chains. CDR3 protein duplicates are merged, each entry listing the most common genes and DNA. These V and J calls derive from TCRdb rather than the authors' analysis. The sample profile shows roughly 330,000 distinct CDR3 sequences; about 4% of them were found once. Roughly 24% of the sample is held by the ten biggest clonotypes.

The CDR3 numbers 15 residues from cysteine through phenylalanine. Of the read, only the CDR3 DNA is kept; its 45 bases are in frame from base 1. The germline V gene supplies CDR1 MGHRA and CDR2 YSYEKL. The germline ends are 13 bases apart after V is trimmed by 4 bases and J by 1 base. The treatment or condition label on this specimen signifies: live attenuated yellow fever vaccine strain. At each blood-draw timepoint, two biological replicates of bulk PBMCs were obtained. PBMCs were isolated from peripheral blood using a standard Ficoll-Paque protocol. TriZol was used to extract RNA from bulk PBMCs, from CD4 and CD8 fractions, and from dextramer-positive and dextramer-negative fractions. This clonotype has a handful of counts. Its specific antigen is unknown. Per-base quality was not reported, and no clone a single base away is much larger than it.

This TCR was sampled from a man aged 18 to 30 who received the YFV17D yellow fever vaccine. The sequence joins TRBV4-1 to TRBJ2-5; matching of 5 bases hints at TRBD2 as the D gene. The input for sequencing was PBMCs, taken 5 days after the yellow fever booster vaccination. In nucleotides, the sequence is TGCGCCAGCAGCCGTACCAGACTACCCCAAGAGACCCAGTACTTC. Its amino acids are CASSRTRLPQETQYF.